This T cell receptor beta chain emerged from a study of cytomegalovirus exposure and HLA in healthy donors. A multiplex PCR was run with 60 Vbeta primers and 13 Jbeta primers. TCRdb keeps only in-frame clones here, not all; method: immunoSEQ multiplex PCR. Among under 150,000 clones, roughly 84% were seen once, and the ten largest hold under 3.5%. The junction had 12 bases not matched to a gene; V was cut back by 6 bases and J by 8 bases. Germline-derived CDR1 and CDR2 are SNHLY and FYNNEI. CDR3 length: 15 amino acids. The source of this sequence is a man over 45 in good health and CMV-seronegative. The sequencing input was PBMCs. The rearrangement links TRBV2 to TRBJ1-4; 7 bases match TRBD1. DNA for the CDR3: TGTGCCAGCAGCGACCTTCAGGGGGTGGGGGAAAAACTGTTTTTT. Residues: CASSDLQGVGEKLFF.